This TCR beta chain was identified in a study of T-cell reconstitution after alpha-beta-depleted transplantation in children. V was cut by 4 bases and J by 4 bases, with 17 bases left in between. CDR1 SGHKS and CDR2 YYEKEE come from the germline V gene (reference sequence). The CDR3 is 16 residues long. Preparation of the TCRbeta library used unique molecular identifiers. TCRdb reprocessed the PCR reads with MiXCR, giving one entry per CDR3 protein. The sample records around 480,000 distinct CDR3 sequences, 30% to 35% being singletons. The sequence derives from a human donor who donated a stem cell graft to a child with aplastic anemia. The sample consisted of PBMCs from the stem cell graft donor, taken from the stem cell graft. V and J are TRBV5-5 and TRBJ2-2; D gene unclear. As DNA, the CDR3 is TGTGCCAGCAGCCAGCTTCTCATCAGAGGCACCGGGGAGCTGTTTTTT. Translated: CASSQLLIRGTGELFF.